These 13 T cell receptor beta chains came from one sample sequenced in a study of CD8+ T cells in alopecia areata. The treatment is: oral pan-JAK inhibitor, 5-10 mg twice daily. It was cDNA, reverse transcribed from extracted RNA, that served as the sequencing template. Measured with immunoSEQ multiplex PCR; TCRdb has only the in-frame clones, and not every one. Among around 210,000 clones listed, roughly 64% were seen once. This specimen was CD4+ T cells sorted from blood, taken at week 4, from a patient treated with tofacitinib. The origin of the receptors is a human donor with alopecia areata.

This clone appeared a single time. The V gene is TRBV29-1, the J gene TRBJ2-3; 7 positions agree with TRBD1. V was pared by 5 bases and J by 0 bases, with 5 bases of the junction left unmatched. Germline V gene data show CDR1 as SQVTM and CDR2 as ANQGSEA. There are 14 residues in the CDR3. The CDR3 protein is CSVSTGSSTDTQYF. CDR3 DNA: TGCAGCGTTTCGACAGGGTCAAGCACAGATACGCAGTATTTT.

The chain employs TRBV29-1 and TRBJ1-2, with D possibly matching TRBD1 (6 bases). Trimming stripped 5 bases from V and 8 bases from J, with 12 bases between. Germline V gene lookup returns CDR1 SQVTM and CDR2 ANQGSEA. This CDR3 is built from 11 residues. CDR3 sequence (DNA): TGCAGCGTTCGGGGGGGGCTCGGCTACACCTTC. Its protein product is CSVRGGLGYTF.

The V and J genes are TRBV30 and TRBJ2-7, with D maybe TRBD1 (5 bases). CDR3 length: 13 amino acids. Germline CDR1 reads GTSNPN; CDR2 reads SVGIG (reference sequence). V lost 1 base and J lost 4, with 11 bases in between. The CDR3 sequence: CAWSGRVPYEQYF. The CDR3 DNA sequence: TGTGCCTGGAGTGGCAGGGTCCCATACGAGCAGTACTTC.

The chain combines TRBV7-8 with TRBJ1-1, with TRBD1 as a possible D gene (6 bases). Germline values: CDR1 SGHVS, CDR2 FQNEAQ. V gave up 5 bases and J gave up 3 bases, with 10 bases separating them. The CDR3 contains 13 residues. The CDR3 here is CASSLTGDTEAFF. As DNA, the CDR3 is TGTGCCAGCAGCCTGACAGGAGACACTGAAGCTTTCTTT.

The chain is built from TRBV20-1 and TRBJ2-1; 7 bases line up with TRBD2. The CDR3 length is 11 residues. The junction had 3 bases not matched to a gene; V was cut back by 7 bases and J by 6 bases. Germline lookup yields CDR1 DFQATT and CDR2 SNEGSKA (reference sequence). The CDR3 nucleotides are TGCAGTGAAGGGGAGGGCAATGAGCAGTTCTTC. It encodes CSEGEGNEQFF.

V gene TRBV4-2 combines with J gene TRBJ1-6; a possible D gene is TRBD1 (6 bases). Looked up from germline, CDR1 is LGHNA and CDR2 is YNFKEQ. Trimming cost V 5 bases and J 10 bases, with 24 bases left between them. This CDR3 spans 17 amino acids. The DNA for the CDR3 is TGTGCCAGCAGCAGGGCATCCGTCGGGGGCGTCGACTCACCCCTCCACTTT. This codes for CASSRASVGGVDSPLHF.

The rearrangement links TRBV29-1 to TRBJ2-5; D call uncertain. V gave up 4 bases and J gave up 5 bases, with 5 bases separating them. Germline lookup yields CDR1 SQVTM and CDR2 ANQGSEA. This CDR3 comprises 10 residues. CDR3 nucleotide sequence: TGCAGCGTTGTAAGCGAGACCCAGTACTTC. It is translated as CSVVSETQYF.

The rearrangement uses TRBV10-3 and TRBJ2-7; possibly TRBD1 for D (5 bases). Trimming removed 6 bases at V and 0 bases at J, with 9 bases between. CDR1 is ENHRY and CDR2 is SYGVKD in the germline V gene. The CDR3 totals 13 residues. CDR3 sequence reads: CAIRDTISYEQYF. The DNA of the CDR3 is TGTGCCATCAGGGACACCATCTCCTACGAGCAGTACTTC.

In this sample, this clone turned up a few times. The gene calls are TRBV30 and TRBJ1-6; D ambiguous. V was shortened by 0 bases and J by 0 bases, with 6 bases between the two germline ends. The CDR3 totals 15 residues. Germline CDR1 is GTSNPN and CDR2 is SVGIG (reference sequence). The CDR3 loop reads CAWSVLPSYNSPLHF. CDR3 nucleotide sequence: TGTGCCTGGAGTGTCCTCCCCTCCTATAATTCACCCCTCCACTTT.

The rearrangement joins TRBV5-1 to TRBJ2-3; 8 positions match TRBD1. The CDR3 has 18 amino acids. The germline CDR1 and CDR2 sequences are SGHRS and YFSETQ. Trimming at V came to 0 bases and at J to 1 base, leaving 10 bases not matched to a gene. The CDR3 loop is CASSLGPGGQVRTDTQYF. CDR3 DNA sequence: TGCGCCAGCAGCTTGGGGCCCGGGGGACAGGTCCGCACAGATACGCAGTATTTT.

The CDR3 sequence: CASNPAADTQYF. The CDR3 nucleotides are TGTGCCAGCAACCCCGCCGCAGATACGCAGTATTTT. The V gene is TRBV7-2, the J gene TRBJ2-3, with D unclear. The germline CDR1 and CDR2 sequences are SGHTA and FQGNSA. The CDR3 extends over 12 amino acids. The V end lost 7 bases, the J end lost 4 bases, and 9 bases lay between the germline ends.

The chain joins TRBV6-6 to TRBJ2-3, with D possibly TRBD1 on 6 matching bases. Trimming stripped 8 bases from V and 2 bases from J, with 11 bases between. The CDR3 sequence is 13 residues long. Per the germline V gene, CDR1 is MNHNY and CDR2 is SVGAGI (reference sequence). CDR3 DNA sequence: TGTGCCAGCCAAGGGACAAACACAGATACGCAGTATTTT. Translated: CASQGTNTDTQYF.

The V call is TRBV5-6, the J call TRBJ1-1, with D unresolved. CDR1 SGHDT and CDR2 YYEEEE come from the germline V gene. This CDR3 contains 13 residues. V was trimmed by 1 base and J by 3 bases, leaving 7 bases between them. The CDR3 nucleotides are TGTGCCAGCAGCTTGCAGTGGGACACTGAAGCTTTCTTT. This translates into CASSLQWDTEAFF.